Sequencing of this T cell receptor (beta chain) was carried out in a study of cytomegalovirus exposure and HLA in healthy donors. Study-wide findings and caveats: In a later analysis, CMV-associated beta chains were mostly HLA-associated, it appeared.

A word on this clone: The antigen is unknown.

Germline values: CDR1 MNHEY, CDR2 SMNVEV (reference sequence). This CDR3 has 13 residues. With 7 bases removed from V and 6 bases from J, the gap between germline ends came to 16 bases. PCR used 60 Vbeta primers and 13 Jbeta primers. Libraries were prepared by immunoSEQ multiplex PCR; TCRdb keeps only in-frame clonotypes and omits some of them. Counted here are over 200,000 clones, roughly 80% occurring once; the ten biggest clones make up 3.5% to 4%. This sequence joins TRBV27 and TRBJ2-7; a weak D match, TRBD2 (6 bases). The receptor was isolated from a male donor in good health and CMV-seronegative. Sequencing was carried out using PBMCs. DNA of the CDR3: TGTGCCAGCACTCTTGTTGGGGGAGGCGAGCAGTACTTC. Amino acid sequence: CASTLVGGGEQYF.